The clone carrying this T cell receptor (beta chain) was seen a handful of times. Repertoires were generated with immunoSEQ multiplex PCR, while TCRdb's copy carries only in-frame clones and drops some. The repertoire holds approximately 91,000 clones, with more than 75% as singletons. These data belong to a study of cytotoxic CD8 clonotypes in ibrutinib-treated CLL. The length of the CDR3 is 14 residues. Trimming removed 7 bases at V and 4 bases at J, with 13 bases between. Per the germline V gene, CDR1 is MNHNS and CDR2 is SASEGT. The sequenced sample was PBMCs, obtained after 12 months of ibrutinib treatment. This receptor was obtained from a human donor with chronic lymphocytic leukemia. The chain couples TRBV6-1 to TRBJ2-2; no clear D gene. The CDR3 DNA reads as TGTGCCAGCACCCGGGCTGCTGCCACCGGGGAGCTGTTTTTT. Translation gives CASTRAAATGELFF.